This entry is about one TCR beta chain. Its cognate antigen is unknown. The data were taken from a study of T cells in Graves' hyperthyroidism and ophthalmopathy. Whole-study context: Pretreatment peripheral blood was obtained at initial diagnosis.

The source material, RNA transcripts, was used to amplify TCR beta CDR3 regions. HTBI primers were employed in a first-round RT-PCR of the TCR CDR3. One entry per CDR3 protein, called by TCRdb with MiXCR from the multiplex PCR reads. The sample records roughly 350,000 distinct CDR3 sequences, roughly 15% being singletons. Study conclusions and caveats: Model output signaled ophthalmopathy a median 6.5 months ahead of onset. Stable hyperthyroidism was separated from ophthalmopathy by a model based on 13 V-J features.

From germline, CDR1 is SGHRS and CDR2 YFSETQ. Trimming removed 1 base from V and 4 bases from J, with 8 bases in between. This CDR3 has 13 residues. Sequenced input: blood. This sequence joins TRBV5-1 and TRBJ2-5, with D uncertain. The receptor comes from a woman under 40 with Graves' ophthalmopathy. As DNA, the CDR3 is TGCGCCAGCAGCTTGAGATGGGGAGAGACCCAGTACTTC. It is translated as CASSLRWGETQYF.